Detailed here is one T cell receptor (beta chain). Per the original methods: Amplifying reference gene primers gave estimates of nucleated cell counts. Repertoires were generated with immunoSEQ multiplex PCR, while TCRdb's copy carries only in-frame clones and drops some. The V and J calls and clone size come from that table; D and trimming were worked out from the DNA. In the table there are approximately 120,000 clones, 84% of which are singletons. V shed 3 bases and J 3 bases; nucleotides not matched to a gene: 8. CDR3 length: 15 residues. Germline V lookup: CDR1 LNHDA, CDR2 SQIVND (reference sequence). These data come from a study of blood T cell repertoires in COVID-19. Study background: The study drew acute and convalescent COVID-19 samples from the United States, Italy and Spain.

The sequence derives from a woman in her 50s with acute or convalescent COVID-19. Sequences were obtained from peripheral blood. This chain connects TRBV19 to TRBJ2-7; 7 bases fit TRBD1. The CDR3 here is CASSMYVTGRYEQYF. The CDR3 coding sequence is TGTGCCAGTAGTATGTATGTGACAGGGCGCTACGAGCAGTACTTC.